This T cell receptor (beta chain) appears in the sequencing data of a study of early T cells in non-severe SARS-CoV-2 infection. About the research overall: With bulk RNA from unsorted whole blood as input, sequencing yielded unpaired chains.

This clonotype was seen at least ten times. Germline V gene data show CDR1 as SQVTM and CDR2 as ANQGSEA. With 1 base removed from V and 5 bases from J, the gap between germline ends came to 17 bases. There are 15 residues in the CDR3. Individual cDNA molecules received unique molecular identifiers during library preparation. TCRdb redid the calling of the 5' RACE reads with MiXCR, one entry per CDR3 protein. The sample includes roughly 26,000 distinct CDR3 sequences, approximately 5% of them seen just once. This chain uses TRBV29-1 with TRBJ1-1, with D maybe TRBD1 (5 bases). The sequenced material came from whole blood. The clonotype originates from an adult who was a healthcare worker with PCR-confirmed SARS-CoV-2 infection or an uninfected control (not recorded which). CDR3 sequence reads: CSVEALGGAETEAFF. CDR3 nucleotide sequence: TGCAGCGTTGAAGCCTTAGGCGGGGCCGAAACTGAAGCTTTCTTT.